Listed below are T cell receptor beta chains from one sample, sequenced in a study of blood T cell repertoires in COVID-19. This table comes from immunoSEQ multiplex PCR, and its TCRdb copy is limited to in-frame clones, with some not included. Among approximately 300,000 clones, around 90% were seen once, and the ten largest hold approximately 5.4%. The sequencing input was PBMCs or T cells enriched from blood (not recorded which). The receptors were gathered from a woman aged 25 to 45 who had recovered from COVID-19. Both conserved end residues are part of each CDR3. The order of the fields is clone size, J gene, D gene, V gene, CDR3 protein, CDR3 DNA. A D gene is named only where the DNA matches it firmly. Rows give clone size only sometimes, using once, few, many, or a class for an expanded clone.

-,TRBJ1-3,-,TRBV6-9,CASTGAGGNTIYF,TGTGCCAGCACAGGGGCGGGTGGAAACACCATATATTTT
-,TRBJ1-4,-,TRBV2,CASSEDRTSEKLFF,TGTGCCAGCAGTGAAGACCGCACTAGTGAAAAACTGTTTTTT
-,TRBJ1-2,-,TRBV19,CASRIGREANYGYTF,TGTGCCAGCAGAATAGGACGGGAAGCTAACTATGGCTACACCTTC
-,TRBJ2-2,TRBD1,TRBV9,CASSAPGQGRTGELFF,TGTGCCAGCAGCGCACCGGGACAGGGTCGCACCGGGGAGCTGTTTTTT
-,TRBJ2-5,-,TRBV2,CASARAQETQYF,TGTGCCAGCGCGAGGGCCCAAGAGACCCAGTACTTC
-,TRBJ2-2,TRBD2,TRBV11-2,CASSPAPGTSNTGELFF,TGTGCCAGCAGCCCAGCCCCCGGGACTAGTAACACCGGGGAGCTGTTTTTT
-,TRBJ2-5,-,TRBV9,CASSVDLGSRGQETQYF,TGTGCCAGCAGCGTAGATCTTGGCAGTAGGGGCCAAGAGACCCAGTACTTC
-,TRBJ2-2,-,TRBV9,CASSVDPTGGELFF,TGTGCCAGCAGCGTAGATCCGACGGGGGGCGAGCTGTTTTTT
-,TRBJ2-5,TRBD1,TRBV11-2,CASSSLRGSQETQYF,TGTGCCAGCAGCTCACTCAGGGGGTCCCAAGAGACCCAGTACTTC
-,TRBJ1-5,TRBD1,TRBV19,CASRGTVSNQPQHF,TGTGCCAGTAGAGGGACAGTTAGCAATCAGCCCCAGCATTTT
few,TRBJ1-1,TRBD1,TRBV27,CASNSNRGRVTEAFF,TGTGCCAGCAATTCAAACAGGGGGCGCGTTACTGAAGCTTTCTTT
many,TRBJ1-6,-,TRBV5-1,CASSLERGSPLHF,TGCGCCAGCAGCTTGGAGCGGGGCTCACCCCTCCACTTT
few,TRBJ2-1,-,TRBV5-6,CASSPDRSFSYNEQFF,TGTGCCAGCAGCCCCGACAGATCCTTCTCCTACAATGAGCAGTTCTTC
-,TRBJ1-6,-,TRBV13,CASSLPPGAPLHF,TGTGCCAGCAGCCTTCCCCCGGGGGCACCCCTCCACTTT
-,TRBJ1-5,-,TRBV6-1,CASSEVSMELQPQHF,TGTGCCAGCAGTGAAGTTTCTATGGAGCTTCAGCCCCAGCATTTT
-,TRBJ2-5,TRBD1,TRBV5-1,CASSWGDRSKETQYF,TGCGCCAGCAGCTGGGGGGACAGGTCTAAAGAGACCCAGTACTTC
-,TRBJ2-7,-,TRBV27,CASRSSYEQYF,TGTGCCAGCAGGAGCTCCTACGAGCAGTACTTC
-,TRBJ1-2,-,TRBV5-1,CASSFRRLANYGYTF,TGCGCCAGCAGCTTCCGACGACTGGCTAACTATGGCTACACCTTC
-,TRBJ1-4,TRBD1,TRBV5-1,CASSSGQGAIIEKLFF,TGCGCCAGCAGCTCTGGACAGGGGGCGATAATTGAAAAACTGTTTTTT
-,TRBJ2-1,-,TRBV19,CASSTSSYNEQFF,TGTGCCAGTAGTACGAGCTCCTACAATGAGCAGTTCTTC
-,TRBJ1-2,-,TRBV5-1,CASSPRAGDGYTF,TGCGCCAGCAGTCCCAGGGCGGGGGATGGCTACACCTTC
-,TRBJ1-2,-,TRBV5-1,CASSLADRANYGYTF,TGCGCCAGCAGCTTGGCTGACAGAGCTAACTATGGCTACACCTTC
-,TRBJ1-1,-,TRBV4-3,CASSQGPRGTEAFF,TGCGCCAGCAGCCAAGGCCCCCGGGGCACTGAAGCTTTCTTT
-,TRBJ1-4,-,TRBV20-1,CSASVVRGGREKLFF,TGCAGTGCTAGTGTTGTGCGGGGGGGACGTGAAAAACTGTTTTTT
-,TRBJ1-2,-,TRBV14,CASSQAIRDDYGYTF,TGTGCCAGCAGCCAAGCGATACGGGATGACTATGGCTACACCTTC
-,TRBJ2-1,TRBD2,TRBV7-3,CASTPGGGGQQFF,TGTGCCAGCACCCCGGGGGGCGGGGGGCAGCAGTTCTTC
-,TRBJ1-6,-,TRBV5-1,CASSLRVEGHSPLHF,TGCGCCAGCAGCTTGAGGGTTGAGGGTCACTCACCCCTCCACTTT
-,TRBJ2-1,-,TRBV19,CASLEQGGPTNEQFF,TGTGCCAGCCTCGAACAAGGCGGGCCCACCAATGAGCAGTTCTTC
-,TRBJ1-1,-,TRBV30,CAWSVLPLVTEAFF,TGTGCCTGGAGTGTACTTCCTCTGGTGACTGAAGCTTTCTTT
-,TRBJ2-3,-,TRBV29-1,CSVGAALGLNTDTQYF,TGCAGCGTTGGGGCGGCGCTAGGACTTAACACAGATACGCAGTATTTT
-,TRBJ2-7,-,TRBV25-1,CASSDPGTLDEQYF,TGTGCCAGCAGTGACCCAGGGACATTGGACGAGCAGTACTTC
-,TRBJ1-1,TRBD1,TRBV5-6,CASSFQGARNTEAFF,TGTGCCAGCAGCTTCCAGGGGGCGAGGAACACTGAAGCTTTCTTT
-,TRBJ2-1,TRBD2,TRBV30,CAWSVREGSPYNEQFF,TGTGCCTGGAGTGTAAGGGAGGGATCGCCCTACAATGAGCAGTTCTTC
-,TRBJ1-2,-,TRBV3-1/TRBV3-2,CASSLGGLANYGYTF,TGTGCCAGCAGCCTGGGGGGGTTGGCTAACTATGGCTACACCTTC
-,TRBJ2-3,TRBD2,TRBV9,CASSGEGLTDTQYF,TGTGCCAGCAGCGGGGAGGGTCTCACAGATACGCAGTATTTT
-,TRBJ1-2,-,TRBV7-3,CASSPGQNHGYTF,TGTGCCAGCAGCCCCGGACAGAACCATGGCTACACCTTC
-,TRBJ1-1,-,TRBV2,CASGRSLEAFF,TGTGCCAGCGGCAGGTCTCTGGAAGCTTTCTTT
-,TRBJ1-1,-,TRBV2,CASSYRTVEAFF,TGTGCCAGCAGTTACAGGACGGTTGAAGCTTTCTTT
once,TRBJ1-6,-,TRBV7-9,CASSPTANSPLHF,TGTGCCAGCAGCCCGACAGCTAATTCACCCCTCCACTTT